This record looks at one TCR beta chain sequence and its context. Its antigen target is currently unknown. No much larger clone is present one base from it, and per-base qualities are unavailable. In the prospective study, participants were 18 to 89 years old, resided in approximately 22 geographic areas of the United States, and were enrolled through a virtual design. Cohort assignment in the prospective study relied on participant-reported clinical history from a screening survey and a study questionnaire. A participant counted as exposed if, within 2 weeks of entering the study, that participant had been in contact with someone who had a PCR-confirmed or clinician-diagnosed COVID-19 case. In the prospective study, mobile phlebotomists collected whole blood, serum and a nasopharyngeal or oropharyngeal swab from each participant. Participants in the prospective study had the option to provide additional blood draws and questionnaires over a 2-month period. Blood samples from the prospective study were shipped frozen or at room temperature prior to DNA extraction.

This entry belongs to a study of blood T cell repertoires in COVID-19 (TCRdb year 2020). Broadly, across the study: The collaborator samples originated in the United States, Italy and Spain and spanned the acute and convalescent phases of COVID-19. The prospective study material was composed of cDNA or gDNA derived from T cells, B-cell-depleted T cells, or PBMCs. The dataset comprised deeply sampled blood TCRbeta repertoires from subjects exposed to, actively infected with, or recovered from COVID-19. A freely available public database, intended as a resource for researchers studying the immune response to SARS-CoV-2, is where the repertoires were released. The samples were drawn from two sources: the first 160 participants of the ongoing ImmuneRACE study, and 1,254 subjects contributed by 6 global collaborators. Sample metadata almost always included a de-identified subject ID, COVID-19 status, age in years and sex. HLA class I and class II types, where available, came from metadata supplied by the sample provider rather than from assay-based typing.

TCRbeta CDR3 regions were amplified from genomic DNA using the immunoSEQ Assay, a bias-controlled multiplex PCR. Per the authors' processing: Within the assay, amplification of reference gene primers was used to estimate how many nucleated cells each sample contained. To quantify the absolute abundance of each unique TCRbeta CDR3 rearrangement, sequence reads were collapsed and filtered. For each sample, productive Simpson clonality was calculated as the square root of Simpson's diversity index over productive rearrangements. Imported from immuneACCESS, the table was reduced by TCRdb to in-frame sequences with V and J called. These copies leave out some clones; in studies compared against another copy, an unresolved V gene accounts for under half, and the cause of the remainder is not known. That table is the source of V, J and clone size, and D and trimming were worked out from the DNA. This sample lists 200,000 to 300,000 clones; roughly four fifths were detected once. Jointly, the top ten make up 3% to 4.5% of the sample.

Counted from cysteine to phenylalanine, this CDR3 has 14 amino acids. Here the CDR3 DNA is all that survives: 42 bases in frame from base 1. The V end loses 4 bases and the J end loses 0 bases, and a stretch of 9 bases separates them. General findings and caveats noted by the study authors: Clinical and demographic metadata were provided uncurated, with the amount varying by source and participant.

The chain is made from TRBV23-1 and TRBJ1-1; no D gene can be assigned with confidence. TRBV23-1 is assigned to the ORF class and has an uncertain function. The sequenced sample consisted of PBMCs or T cells enriched from blood (not recorded which). This TCR was sampled from a woman between 35 and 50 years old who had been exposed to COVID-19. The CDR3 reads CASSRPVMNTEAFF. The sequence in DNA is TGCGCCAGCAGTCGTCCGGTAATGAACACTGAAGCTTTCTTT.